What follows is one T cell receptor beta chain and its context. Its antigen is as yet unknown. The data are from a study of cytomegalovirus exposure and HLA in healthy donors. Whole-study results and caveats: In a later analysis, around 18,000 TCR beta sequences were associated with HLA alleles at 0.05 false discovery rate.

In the PCR, 60 Vbeta and 13 Jbeta primers were used. Under the authors' procedure: An analysis performed later counted 74 million or so unique TCR beta chains (roughly 11 million of them shared). The data were produced by immunoSEQ multiplex PCR, yet TCRdb's version contains in-frame clones alone and is incomplete. V and J calls and clone size are copied from that table; D and trimming were computed from the DNA. Of around 150,000 clones in the sample, about 87% were seen once. Sequenced sample: PBMCs. The source of this sequence is a woman aged 25-40 years in good health and CMV-seronegative.

DNA of the CDR3: TGCGCCAGCAGCGGGGGGACGCAGGGGGTAGATACGCAGTATTTT. This encodes CASSGGTQGVDTQYF. The V and J genes are TRBV5-1 and TRBJ2-3, with a tentative D call TRBD1 (7 bases). Germline V CDR1 and CDR2: SGHRS, YFSETQ. There are 15 residues in the CDR3. V gave up 4 bases and J gave up 5 bases, with 17 bases separating them.